This T cell receptor (beta chain) was retrieved from a study of blood T cell repertoires in COVID-19 (dated by TCRdb to between 2020 and 2021). Concerning the study at large: Samples from collaborators originated in the United States, Italy and Spain and spanned both the acute and convalescent phases of COVID-19. The material from the prospective study consisted of cDNA or gDNA derived from T cells, B-cell-depleted T cells, or PBMCs. The dataset comprised deeply sampled blood TCRbeta repertoires from subjects exposed to, actively infected with, or recovered from COVID-19. A freely available public database, intended as a resource for researchers studying the immune response to SARS-CoV-2, is where the repertoires were released. The samples were drawn from the first 160 participants of the ongoing ImmuneRACE study and from roughly 1,300 subjects provided by 6 global collaborators. A de-identified subject ID, COVID-19 status, age in years and sex were almost always included in the sample metadata. Where available, HLA class I and class II types were taken from metadata supplied by the sample provider and were not determined by assay-based typing.

Enrolling through a virtual design, the prospective study's participants ranged in age from roughly 18 to 95 years and lived across roughly 23 United States geographic areas. Cohort assignment in the prospective study relied on participant-reported clinical history from a screening survey and a study questionnaire. Recovered participants in ImmuneRACE Cohort 3 were defined as having two consecutive negative NP/OP PCR tests, clearance from a healthcare professional, or resolution of symptoms. In the prospective study, mobile phlebotomists collected whole blood, serum and a nasopharyngeal or oropharyngeal swab from each participant. Prospective study participants could optionally give additional blood draws and questionnaires over a roughly two-month period. Prospective study blood samples were shipped either frozen or at room temperature before DNA extraction. The germline V gene encodes CDR1 KGHSH and CDR2 LQKENI. At the junction V is shortened by 2 bases and J by 2 bases, with 10 bases in between. From the cysteine through the phenylalanine, the CDR3 covers 15 amino acids. Only the CDR3 DNA stays, 45 bases, in frame from base 1.

Overall study outcomes, separate from this receptor: How much clinical and demographic metadata was included differed by source and by participant, and the metadata was provided uncurated.

With respect to this clone: Its antigen remains undetermined. Base qualities are missing; no much larger clone stands one base away.

TCRbeta CDR3 regions were amplified from genomic DNA using the immunoSEQ Assay, a bias-controlled multiplex PCR. Regarding the original processing steps: Within the assay, amplification of reference gene primers was used to estimate how many nucleated cells each sample contained. Sequence reads were collapsed and filtered to measure the absolute abundance of every unique TCRbeta CDR3 rearrangement. Productive Simpson clonality was computed per sample as the square root of Simpson's diversity index over productive rearrangements. Not all clones reach the TCRdb copy of this immuneACCESS table, which keeps in-frame sequences only. Checked studies attribute under half of the gap to unresolved V genes and leave the rest unexplained. Clonal size and the V and J genes are those of that table, whereas D and trimming came from the DNA. The sample has a few hundred thousand clones on record, 70% to 90% of them singletons. Of the sample, 1.9% is held by the ten largest clones.

Recombination linked TRBV18 to TRBJ1-5; a weak D assignment points to TRBD1 (6 bases agree). Sequenced input: PBMCs or T cells enriched from blood (not recorded which). This TCR was sampled from a woman in her fifties or sixties who had recovered from COVID-19. In nucleotide form, the sequence is TGTGCCAGCTCACCAAGGGGGATCGGCAATCAGCCCCAGCATTTT. It is translated as CASSPRGIGNQPQHF.